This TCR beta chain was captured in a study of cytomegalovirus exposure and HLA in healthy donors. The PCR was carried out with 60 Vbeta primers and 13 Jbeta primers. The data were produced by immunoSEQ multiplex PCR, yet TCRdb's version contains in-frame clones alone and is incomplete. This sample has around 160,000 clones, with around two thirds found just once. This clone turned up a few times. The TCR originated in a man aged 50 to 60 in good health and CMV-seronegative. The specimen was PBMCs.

Here the CDR3 reads CASSRRRGEVEKLFF. The CDR3 coding sequence is TGTGCCAGCAGTCGCCGGCGGGGGGAAGTTGAAAAACTGTTTTTT. The rearrangement links TRBV6-1 to TRBJ1-4, with TRBD1 as a possible D gene (5 bases). Germline CDR1 and CDR2: MNHNS and SASEGT. CDR3 length equals 15 residues. V shed 5 bases and J shed 7 bases, with 17 bases lying between them.